Below, 17 T cell receptor beta chains from the same sample are listed, as sequenced in a study of cytomegalovirus exposure and HLA in healthy donors. 13 Jbeta primers and 60 Vbeta primers were used for the PCR. Assay: immunoSEQ multiplex PCR; the TCRdb copy retains only in-frame clones and omits some. The sample table sets out tens of thousands of clones. The source material was PBMCs. These receptors originate from a male donor in good health and CMV-seronegative.

The J gene is TRBJ1-4, the V gene TRBV19, with D possibly being TRBD1 (6 bases). This CDR3 spans 15 amino acids. Trimming took 7 bases from V and 0 from J, leaving 12 bases between them. Germline lookup yields CDR1 LNHDA and CDR2 SQIVND (reference sequence). CDR3 sequence (DNA): TGTGCCAGTAACCTCAGGGGTTCAACTAATGAAAAACTGTTTTTT. Its translation: CASNLRGSTNEKLFF.

As concerns this clone: A read error may account for a junction end that differs from germline. The chain carries TRBV4-2 and TRBJ2-7; D perhaps matches TRBD2 (6 bases). Germline V gene data show CDR1 as LGHNA and CDR2 as YNFKEQ. The CDR3 totals 14 residues. CDR3: CTSSRGETGGEQYF. The CDR3 coding sequence is TGTACCAGCAGCCGAGGCGAGACCGGGGGCGAGCAGTACTTC.

The V call is TRBV11-1, the J call TRBJ2-7; D might be TRBD2 (7 bases). The V gene's germline CDR1 is SGHAT and CDR2 FQDESV (reference sequence). V was clipped by 4 bases and J by 6 bases, with 13 bases between them. This CDR3 is 13 amino acids long. CDR3 region: CASSSRGGGEQYF. CDR3 sequence (DNA): TGTGCCAGCAGCTCCCGCGGGGGCGGCGAGCAGTACTTC.

The J gene is TRBJ1-2, the V gene TRBV28, with D perhaps TRBD1 (5 bases). The V and J ends lost 8 bases and 7 bases respectively, with 23 bases between them. Germline assignment: CDR1 MDHEN and CDR2 SYDVKM. The CDR3 consists of 15 residues. DNA for the CDR3: TGTGCCAGCCGGGCAGGGACCATGGGAGGTATTGGCTACACCTTC. This translates into CASRAGTMGGIGYTF.

The genes are TRBV23-1 and TRBJ2-7, with 10 bases fitting TRBD1. TRBV23-1 falls under the ORF class, with uncertain function. CDR3 size: 19 residues. With V trimmed by 4 bases and J by 4 bases, 19 bases remained unmatched. The CDR3 loop is CASSRPRQGALPARYEQYF. In DNA, the CDR3 is TGCGCCAGCAGTCGTCCCCGACAGGGGGCCCTCCCGGCCCGTTACGAGCAGTACTTC.

As regards this clone: An end of the junction differs from the germline gene, which may be a read error. The V and J genes are TRBV12-5 and TRBJ1-1, with D possibly being TRBD1 (6 bases). This CDR3 is built from 14 residues. Germline loops: CDR1 LGHNT, CDR2 FRNRAP. CDR3 loop: CASARERGNTEDFF. The CDR3 nucleotides are TGTGCTAGTGCCCGGGAAAGGGGGAACACTGAAGATTTCTTT.

The J gene is TRBJ2-5, the V gene TRBV7-9; TRBD2 might be the D (5 bases). The V and J ends lost 3 bases and 1 base respectively, with 12 bases between them. Germline CDR1 SEHNR, CDR2 FQNEAQ (reference sequence). This CDR3 region has 15 residues. CDR3 protein: CASSFAGPSQETQYF. The CDR3 DNA reads TGTGCCAGCAGCTTTGCGGGCCCGTCCCAAGAGACCCAGTACTTC.

The V gene is TRBV7-8, the J gene TRBJ2-7; D gene uncertain. Between the trimmed V and J ends, which lost 0 bases and 0 bases, there was a span of 6 bases. This CDR3 region has 14 residues. Germline V gene data show CDR1 as SGHVS and CDR2 as FQNEAQ. The CDR3 coding sequence is TGTGCCAGCAGCTTAGCGGAGATCTCCTACGAGCAGTACTTC. Translated, it gives CASSLAEISYEQYF.

J is TRBJ1-1 and V is TRBV5-1, with D possibly matching TRBD1 (6 bases). The CDR3 is 16 amino acids. V lost 4 bases, J lost 0 bases, and 16 bases lay in between. Germline lookup yields CDR1 SGHRS and CDR2 YFSETQ. The CDR3 region is CASSQTTGGMNTEAFF. The CDR3 region has the DNA TGCGCCAGCAGCCAAACGACAGGCGGTATGAACACTGAAGCTTTCTTT.

The CDR3 coding sequence is TGTGCCAGTAGTATTCGGGTAGGGCAGACTGGCGGGGAGACCCAGTACTTC. Its translation: CASSIRVGQTGGETQYF. The chain combines TRBV19 with TRBJ2-5, with a weak D call TRBD2 (5 bases). Germline V gene sequence: CDR1 LNHDA, CDR2 SQIVND (reference sequence). V was cut by 3 bases and J by 5 bases, with 22 bases left in between. The CDR3 is made up of 17 amino acids.

J is TRBJ1-2 and V is TRBV5-6; 8 positions agree with TRBD1. Germline V gene data show CDR1 as SGHDT and CDR2 as YYEEEE. The CDR3 sequence is 15 residues long. The trim removed 3 bases at V and 3 bases at J, leaving 7 bases unmatched. DNA for the CDR3: TGTGCCAGCAGCTACAGGGGGACCGCCGACTATGGCTACACCTTC. It specifies CASSYRGTADYGYTF.

The rearrangement joins TRBV4-2 to TRBJ2-4; 10 bases map to TRBD1. Germline V gene data show CDR1 as LGHNA and CDR2 as YNFKEQ. The V gene end was trimmed by 5 bases and the J gene end by 3 bases; junction bases not matched to a gene: 10. The CDR3 is 17 amino acids. Here the CDR3 reads CASSKVGQGSDKNIQYF. DNA of the CDR3: TGTGCCAGCAGCAAAGTGGGACAGGGGTCGGACAAAAACATTCAGTACTTC.

This chain uses TRBV7-2 with TRBJ2-3; a weak D match, TRBD1 (6 bases). Trimming took 5 bases from V and 1 from J, leaving 16 bases between them. CDR1 is SGHTA, CDR2 FQGNSA, per germline. The CDR3 spans 16 residues. DNA of the CDR3: TGTGCCAGCAGCCCCGGACAGCTCCAGCGCACAGATACGCAGTATTTT. It codes for CASSPGQLQRTDTQYF.

The chain joins TRBV19 to TRBJ1-5, with D hard to call. This CDR3 comprises 13 residues. Trimming cost V 6 bases and J 0 bases, with 6 bases left between them. Germline V gene data show CDR1 as LNHDA and CDR2 as SQIVND (reference sequence). The CDR3 loop is CASSPYSNQPQHF. The CDR3 region has the DNA TGTGCCAGTAGCCCGTATAGCAATCAGCCCCAGCATTTT.

This chain connects TRBV27 to TRBJ2-7; tentatively, D is TRBD1 (6 bases). The CDR3 is 16 amino acids. Germline V gene lookup returns CDR1 MNHEY and CDR2 SMNVEV (reference sequence). Between the trimmed V and J ends, which lost 5 bases and 2 bases, there was a span of 19 bases. The CDR3 spells CASSQKPGAGAYEQYF. CDR3 in DNA: TGTGCCAGCAGTCAAAAACCAGGGGCCGGCGCCTACGAGCAGTACTTC.

The V call is TRBV29-1, the J call TRBJ1-2, with D maybe TRBD1 (5 bases). V was shortened by 4 bases and J by 8 bases, with 17 bases between the two germline ends. The CDR3 sequence is 13 residues long. The V gene's germline CDR1 is SQVTM and CDR2 ANQGSEA. The CDR3, as DNA: TGCAGCGTTGGGGGCAGAACACCTGACGGCTACACCTTC. Its protein product is CSVGGRTPDGYTF.

This CDR3 reads CASSRNRDGDQPQHF. In nucleotides, the CDR3 is TGTGCCAGCAGTAGAAACAGGGACGGGGATCAGCCCCAGCATTTT. J is TRBJ1-5 and V is TRBV6-5; a weak D match, TRBD1 (6 bases). The CDR3 has 15 amino acids. Germline CDR1 is MNHEY and CDR2 is SVGAGI. Trimming pared 5 bases from V and 5 bases from J, leaving 16 bases between.